Shown below are 9 T cell receptor beta chains from a single sample sequenced in a study of quantifying T cell responses using KT2 cells. Study-wide background: Reverse transcription used primers in the TCR alpha and beta constant regions.

An oligo carrying a UMI was ligated to the cDNA 3' end. The first PCR ran roughly 4 cycles with an equimolar RC1.1 and RC1.2 beta primer mix. TCRdb itself ran the UMI-ligation and nested PCR reads through MiXCR, one entry per CDR3 protein. The sample has about 33,000 distinct CDR3 sequences, over 9% seen once. Sequencing was performed on PBMCs spiked with cells of the T cell clone KT2. These receptors were collected from a human donor.

This clonotype was detected a few times. This chain uses TRBV20-1 with TRBJ1-2, with D possibly being TRBD1 (6 bases). Deletions cut 6 bases from V and 2 bases from J, with 28 bases between. Germline CDR1 DFQATT, CDR2 SNEGSKA (reference sequence). This CDR3 comprises 18 residues. The DNA of the CDR3 is TGCAGTGCACCTCGGGACATTCTTAAGGGCAAATTGAACTATGGCTACACCTTC. As protein: CSAPRDILKGKLNYGYTF.

The chain links TRBV5-8 to TRBJ2-1, with D possibly TRBD2 on 6 matching bases. The CDR3 has 15 amino acids. The germline V gene encodes CDR1 SGHTS and CDR2 YDEGEE. Trimming removed 5 bases at V and 6 bases at J, with 18 bases between. The CDR3 reads CASRTGTHGTNEQFF. DNA of the CDR3: TGTGCCAGCAGGACCGGGACTCACGGGACCAATGAGCAGTTCTTC.

There are many counts of this clonotype. The V gene is TRBV9, the J gene TRBJ2-3, with D maybe TRBD2 (6 bases). V was cut by 3 bases and J by 4 bases, with 12 bases left in between. The CDR3 runs to 14 residues. Germline CDR1 is SGDLS and CDR2 is YYNGEE. DNA of the CDR3: TGTGCCAGCAGCGATCCGCGGAGGGCAGATACGCAGTATTTT. Its translation is CASSDPRRADTQYF.

This clonotype was recorded at least ten times. V gene TRBV12-3 or TRBV12-4 combines with J gene TRBJ2-7; 10 nucleotides match TRBD1. The CDR3 is 14 amino acids. V shed 6 bases, J shed 6 bases, and the junction held 8 bases outside the gene matches. CDR3 coding DNA: TGTGCCAGCAGGTCCGGGACAGGGGAGAGCGAGCAGTACTTC. This codes for CASRSGTGESEQYF.

This clonotype was seen more than once but under ten times. The chain has TRBV20-1 and TRBJ1-3; no clear D. The CDR3 consists of 13 residues. Germline V gives CDR1 DFQATT, CDR2 SNEGSKA (reference sequence). Trimming stripped 1 base from V and 4 bases from J, with 8 bases between. The CDR3 protein is CSARGRMGNTIYF. CDR3 bases: TGCAGTGCTAGAGGTCGGATGGGAAACACCATATATTTT.

This clonotype was picked up a small number of times. The genes are TRBV4-2 and TRBJ2-7; TRBD1 matches at 11 bases. The CDR3 has 16 residues. The ends lost 0 bases at V and 3 bases at J; junction bases unmatched: 4. CDR1 and CDR2 (germline): LGHNA, YNFKEQ. CDR3 DNA: TGTGCCAGCAGCCAAGATGTAGGGACAGGGGGCTACGAGCAGTACTTC. Translating gives CASSQDVGTGGYEQYF.

The V call is TRBV6-5, the J call TRBJ1-2; D not resolved. V was clipped by 4 bases and J by 1 base, with 10 bases between them. CDR3 length: 14 residues. CDR1 is MNHEY, CDR2 SVGAGI, per germline. Here the CDR3 reads CASSSEGLNYGYTF. Here the CDR3 DNA reads TGTGCCAGCAGTTCCGAAGGTCTTAACTATGGCTACACCTTC.

This clonotype appeared a few times. J is TRBJ1-5 and V is TRBV5-5; no clear D. Trimming cost V 0 bases and J 1 base, with 14 bases left between them. This CDR3 has 17 residues. The germline V gene has CDR1 SGHKS and CDR2 YYEKEE (reference sequence). The CDR3 loop reads CASSLVEVGWSNQPQHF. The CDR3 coding sequence is TGTGCCAGCAGCTTGGTGGAGGTCGGATGGAGCAATCAGCCCCAGCATTTT.

This clonotype was observed at least ten times. CDR3 DNA sequence: TGTGCCAGCAGCCAAGATAGGACAGATACGCAGTATTTT. Its translation: CASSQDRTDTQYF. The rearrangement links TRBV3-1 to TRBJ2-3; D unresolved. There are 13 residues in the CDR3. CDR1 is LGHDT, CDR2 YNNKEL, per germline (reference sequence). With 0 bases removed from V and 3 bases from J, the gap between germline ends came to 4 bases.